This passage covers 22 T cell receptor beta chains from one sample sequenced in a study of technical replicates of blood from a handful of donors. TCRdb's copy holds only in-frame clones and misses some; the assay was immunoSEQ multiplex PCR. The data contain approximately 79,000 clones, 80% to 95% of them singletons. The sequenced sample consisted of T cells isolated from PBMCs. Source of these receptors: a human donor in good health.

The rearrangement uses TRBV11-3 and TRBJ2-7; D perhaps matches TRBD1 (6 bases). The V end was cut by 5 bases, the J end by 5 bases, with 10 bases between. The germline gives CDR1 SGHNT, CDR2 YENEEA. The CDR3 totals 12 residues. The CDR3 DNA reads TGTGCCAGCAGCCCCTACAGGGACGAGCAGTACTTC. This sequence encodes CASSPYRDEQYF.

The chain links TRBV27 to TRBJ2-2; TRBD2 aligns across 8 bases. Looked up from germline, CDR1 is MNHEY and CDR2 is SMNVEV (reference sequence). The CDR3 sequence is 15 residues long. Losses at the gene ends were 4 bases for V and 4 bases for J; bases not matched to a gene: 5. The CDR3 sequence: CASSSQREITGELFF. The CDR3 DNA reads as TGTGCCAGCAGTTCACAGCGGGAGATCACCGGGGAGCTGTTTTTT.

This CDR3 is CASSQTGSAYEQYF. Here the CDR3 DNA reads TGTGCCAGCAGCCAGACAGGTTCGGCCTACGAGCAGTACTTC. The V and J genes are TRBV28 and TRBJ2-7; the D gene is possibly TRBD1 (6 bases). V lost 6 bases to trimming and J lost 2 bases, with 14 bases between them. Looked up from germline, CDR1 is MDHEN and CDR2 is SYDVKM. The CDR3 has 14 residues.

In this sample, this clone turned up once. The V call is TRBV13, the J call TRBJ1-3, with a weak D call TRBD1 (5 bases). The V gene's germline CDR1 is PRHDT and CDR2 FYEKMQ (reference sequence). Trimming stripped 5 bases from V and 0 bases from J, with 14 bases between. The CDR3 runs 16 residues. The CDR3 region is CASSQSGGISGNTIYF. The DNA of the CDR3 is TGTGCCAGCAGCCAGTCGGGGGGTATCTCTGGAAACACCATATATTTT.

The chain recombines TRBV2 with TRBJ2-1, with D perhaps TRBD2 (6 bases). The CDR3 has 10 amino acids. V was clipped by 4 bases and J by 11 bases, with 6 bases between them. Germline V CDR1 and CDR2: SNHLY, FYNNEI. In nucleotides, the CDR3 is TGTGCCAGCAGTGGCGGGAAGCAGTTCTTC. It yields the protein CASSGGKQFF.

In its sample, this clone was seen once. This chain uses TRBV7-2 with TRBJ1-5; 12 positions agree with TRBD1. This CDR3 spans 16 amino acids. Per germline, CDR1 SGHTA and CDR2 FQGNSA. The J segment lost 5 bases and the V segment lost 5 bases, leaving 7 bases of the junction unmatched. DNA of the CDR3: TGTGCCAGCAGCGATCGGGACAGGGGGCAGGATCAGCCCCAGCATTTT. It specifies CASSDRDRGQDQPQHF. The full variable domain, in which reference TRBV7-2 and TRBJ1-5 provide the parts outside the CDR3, is GAGVSQSPSNKVTEKGKDVELRCDPISGHTALYWYRQSLGQGLEFLIYFQGNSAPDKSGLPSDRFSAERTGGSVSTLTIQRTQQEDSAVYLCASSDRDRGQDQPQHFGDGTRLSIL.

The chain couples TRBV28 to TRBJ2-1; D possibly corresponds to TRBD2 (6 bases). Looked up from germline, CDR1 is MDHEN and CDR2 is SYDVKM. CDR3 length: 12 amino acids. The V end was cut by 7 bases, the J end by 8 bases, with 12 bases between. The CDR3 bases are TGTGCCAGCACTCGGTGGGGGGATGAGCAGTTCTTC. This codes for CASTRWGDEQFF.

The V gene is TRBV7-2, the J gene TRBJ1-5; TRBD1 might be the D (5 bases). The germline CDR1 and CDR2 sequences are SGHTA and FQGNSA. The CDR3 is made up of 16 amino acids. V was trimmed by 1 base and J by 7 bases, leaving 17 bases between them. The CDR3 here is CASSLVLRGLGQPQHF. DNA for the CDR3: TGTGCCAGCAGCTTAGTCTTAAGGGGTTTAGGGCAGCCCCAGCATTTT.

The J gene is TRBJ2-1, the V gene TRBV28, with 8 positions matching TRBD1. V lost 5 bases to trimming and J lost 6 bases; unmatched junction nucleotides: 9. The length of the CDR3 is 15 residues. CDR1 is MDHEN, CDR2 SYDVKM, per germline. The CDR3 DNA reads as TGTGCCAGCAGTACACACAACAGGGGGAGCAATGAGCAGTTCTTC. Protein sequence: CASSTHNRGSNEQFF.

This clone showed up just once. This rearrangement joins TRBV6-5 to TRBJ1-2, with 8 bases lining up with TRBD1. Germline-derived CDR1 and CDR2 are MNHEY and SVGAGI. The CDR3 totals 15 residues. V dropped 2 bases and J dropped 5; count of bases not matched to a gene: 7. This CDR3 is CASSYRGQERYGYTF. The CDR3 bases are TGTGCCAGCAGTTACCGGGGACAGGAAAGATATGGCTACACCTTC.

This chain uses TRBV18 with TRBJ1-1; 9 nucleotides align to TRBD1. Trimming removed 3 bases from V and 3 bases from J; junction bases left unmatched: 2. Per germline, CDR1 KGHSH and CDR2 LQKENI. The length of the CDR3 is 14 residues. This CDR3 is CASSPRTGDTEAFF. CDR3 coding DNA: TGTGCCAGCTCACCCCGGACAGGGGACACTGAAGCTTTCTTT.

J is TRBJ2-7 and V is TRBV25-1; D is possibly TRBD1 (6 bases). The germline V and J ends were trimmed by 4 bases and 1 base, with 11 bases remaining between them. CDR3 length: 14 residues. Germline CDR1 is MGHDK and CDR2 is SYGVNS. This chain's CDR3 is CASSGQGSSYEQYF. CDR3 coding DNA: TGTGCCAGCAGTGGGCAGGGGAGTTCCTACGAGCAGTACTTC.

V usage is TRBV21-1 and J usage is TRBJ1-2; the listed D gene, TRBD1, was not tested against the DNA. TRBV21-1 is recorded as a pseudogene. The CDR3 contains 15 residues. CDR3 in amino acids: CARLTFRGFSYGYTF. The CDR3 DNA reads TGTGCCAGACTTACCTTCAGGGGCTTCTCCTATGGCTACACCTTC.

The chain has TRBV7-9 and TRBJ1-5; D gene unclear. The CDR3 is made up of 14 amino acids. V lost 10 bases and J lost 1, with 14 bases in between. Germline V gene data show CDR1 as SEHNR and CDR2 as FQNEAQ (reference sequence). The CDR3 DNA reads as TGTGCCATCGGGGAGGTCGGGAGCAATCAGCCCCAGCATTTT. Its translation: CAIGEVGSNQPQHF.

The rearrangement links TRBV7-9 to TRBJ2-1, with D perhaps matching TRBD2 (5 bases). The V and J ends lost 5 bases and 3 bases respectively, with 5 bases between them. Germline values: CDR1 SEHNR, CDR2 FQNEAQ (reference sequence). CDR3 length: 12 amino acids. The CDR3 spells CASSRDYNEQFF. The CDR3 DNA reads TGTGCCAGCAGCCGGGACTACAATGAGCAGTTCTTC.

The rearrangement joins TRBV27 to TRBJ1-5, with 7 positions matching TRBD1. V lost 3 bases to trimming and J lost 8 bases; unmatched junction nucleotides: 13. CDR3 length: 16 amino acids. Germline CDR1 is MNHEY and CDR2 is SMNVEV (reference sequence). The CDR3 DNA sequence: TGTGCCAGCAGTTTCGTCTACAGGGGCTCCGATAAGCCCCAGCATTTT. Amino acids: CASSFVYRGSDKPQHF.

V gene TRBV28 combines with J gene TRBJ2-4; TRBD2 agrees at 7 bases. Per germline, CDR1 MDHEN and CDR2 SYDVKM. The CDR3 loop spans 17 amino acids. J lost 3 bases, V lost 2 bases, and 10 bases had no gene match. This chain's CDR3 is CASSLPGRAGDKNIQYF. The DNA of the CDR3 is TGTGCCAGCAGTTTACCCGGGCGCGCGGGGGACAAAAACATTCAGTACTTC.

V is TRBV18 and J is TRBJ1-5; 7 bases map to TRBD1. V shed 8 bases and J 2 bases; nucleotides not matched to a gene: 9. The CDR3 loop spans 15 amino acids. Germline assignment: CDR1 KGHSH and CDR2 LQKENI. CDR3 sequence reads: CASAIGGGGNQPQHF. CDR3 coding DNA: TGTGCCAGCGCGATTGGAGGGGGCGGCAATCAGCCCCAGCATTTT.

The J gene is TRBJ2-7, the V gene TRBV19; TRBD1 aligns across 9 bases. V trimming: 4 bases; J trimming: 7 bases; junction bases outside the gene matches: 11. CDR1 LNHDA and CDR2 SQIVND come from the germline V gene (reference sequence). There are 15 residues in the CDR3. CDR3 nucleotides: TGTGCCAGTAGTAGACCGGGACAGGGAATCCAAGAGCAGTACTTC. Encoded protein: CASSRPGQGIQEQYF.

The table lists this clone with a count of one. The chain couples TRBV28 to TRBJ2-5; TRBD1 matches 8 bases. This CDR3 region has 17 residues. CDR1 and CDR2 from the germline V gene are MDHEN and SYDVKM. V gave up 3 bases and J gave up 4 bases; unmatched junction bases: 13. The chain's CDR3 is CASSLSARGLGGETQYF. CDR3 DNA: TGTGCCAGCAGTTTGTCCGCCAGGGGGCTAGGTGGAGAGACCCAGTACTTC. Filled out from reference TRBV28 and TRBJ2-5, the complete variable domain reads DVKVTQSSRYLVKRTGEKVFLECVQDMDHENMFWYRQDPGLGLRLIYFSYDVKMKEKGDIPEGYSVSREKKERFSLILESASTNQTSMYLCASSLSARGLGGETQYFGPGTRLLVL.

The J gene is TRBJ1-2, the V gene TRBV6-5; D gene ambiguous. Germline values: CDR1 MNHEY, CDR2 SVGAGI. The CDR3 is made up of 13 amino acids. Trimming stripped 6 bases from V and 5 bases from J, with 13 bases between. The CDR3 nucleotides are TGTGCCAGCAGAATCGCAGGAAATTATGGCTACACCTTC. Translated: CASRIAGNYGYTF.

V is TRBV6-5 and J is TRBJ2-6; a weak D match, TRBD1 (6 bases). Between the trimmed V and J ends, which lost 9 bases and 4 bases, there was a span of 7 bases. The V gene's germline CDR1 is MNHEY and CDR2 SVGAGI. The CDR3 is made up of 12 amino acids. CDR3 protein: CASGGGANVLTF. CDR3 coding DNA: TGTGCCAGTGGGGGCGGGGCCAACGTCCTGACTTTC.